The entry that follows covers one TCR beta chain sequence. Its antigen is as yet unknown. The germline gives CDR1 SGHTA, CDR2 FQGNSA. V was cut by 1 base and J by 2 bases, with 6 bases left in between. This CDR3 has 13 amino acids. Sequenced material consisted of expressed TCRB transcripts (all of the isolated RNA was reverse transcribed). The assay was immunoSEQ multiplex PCR, and TCRdb's table has in-frame clones only and misses some. Among nearly 350,000 clones listed, roughly a tenth were seen once. These data belong to a study of beta chain features in type 1 diabetes. As for the study in general: Age, gender, cell numbers and subset yield matched between patients and controls.

Overall study findings and caveats: These data did not resolve whether HLA type affects TCRB rearrangement. Patients with type 1 diabetes carried fewer insertions and had more deletions at their VDJ junctions. Patients showed naive, central memory and Treg TCRB repertoires that appeared more similar than those of healthy donors. Within each of all four CD4+ subsets, Type 1 diabetes patients had TCRB CDR3s that were moderately but significantly shorter.

The chain couples TRBV7-2 to TRBJ2-7, with D maybe TRBD2 (5 bases). Sequenced material: central memory CD4+ T cells from blood. This clonotype originated in a man younger than 45 with type 1 diabetes. The CDR3 region is CASSLEEAYEQYF. DNA for the CDR3: TGTGCCAGCAGCTTAGAGGAGGCCTACGAGCAGTACTTC.